This TCR beta chain was captured in a study of T cells in Graves' hyperthyroidism and ophthalmopathy. Researchers took RNA transcripts and amplified the TCR beta CDR3 regions from them. With the HTBI primer set, the TCR CDR3 went through a first round of RT-PCR. TCRdb itself ran the multiplex PCR reads through MiXCR, one entry per CDR3 protein. The table shows roughly 800,000 distinct CDR3 sequences, with around 38% occurring only once. Those with hyperthyroidism were 18 to 65 years old, newly diagnosed, and ill for under 2 months. Orbital computed tomography, thyroid ultrasound, serum thyroxine and TRAb, and clinical symptoms together informed the diagnoses. The authors obtained PBMCs from more than 9.5 ml of fresh peripheral blood. This clonotype was seen more than once but under ten times. The antigen is unknown. V shed 3 bases and J 3 bases; nucleotides not matched to a gene: 5. This CDR3 contains 15 residues. The germline V gene encodes CDR1 SGHTA and CDR2 FQGNSA.

Regarding the study as a whole: In the blood, most expanded thyroid clonotypes above 0.001 appeared as well.

The clonotype originates from a man aged 18 to 35 with Graves' hyperthyroidism. Sequencing was done on a sample of blood. The J gene is TRBJ1-1, the V gene TRBV7-2; 9 nucleotides match TRBD1. CDR3 nucleotides: TGTGCCAGCAGCTTTATGGGACAGGGCCACACTGAAGCTTTCTTT. This sequence encodes CASSFMGQGHTEAFF.